Reported below is one TCR beta chain. As yet, its antigen is unknown. Mismatch with germline at one junction end may stem from a read error. Germline V CDR1 and CDR2: SSHAT, FNYEAQ (reference sequence). The CDR3 runs 14 residues. The sample is drawn from a study of graft-versus-host responses after intestinal transplantation. Study-level background: Tacrolimus and steroids were given for around three years to all recipients after anti-thymocyte globulin induction.

Profiled with immunoSEQ multiplex PCR; TCRdb holds only in-frame clones, not every one. The data contain about 91,000 clones, approximately 90% of them singletons. The sample in question was unstimulated CD4+ T cells sorted from spleen or lymph node cells, obtained before transplant. This sequence was found in a human donor who was the organ donor for an intestinal transplant. The rearrangement links TRBV7-7 to TRBJ2-2, with TRBD2 as a possible D gene (5 bases). The CDR3 sequence: CASSLAIASGELFF. As DNA, the CDR3 is TGTGCTAGCAGCTTAGCGATAGCGAGCGGGGAGCTGTTTTTT. Supplemented by reference TRBV7-7 and TRBJ2-2, the full variable domain reads GAGVSQSPRYKVTKRGQDVTLRCDPISSHATLYWYQQALGQGPEFLTYFNYEAQPDKSGLPSDRFSAERPEGSISTLTIQRTEQRDSAMYRCASSLAIASGELFFGEGSRLTVL.